A selection of T cell receptor beta chains follows, all from one sample in a study of OX40 agonist ivuxolimab in advanced cancers. Generated by immunoSEQ multiplex PCR, the TCRdb table keeps only in-frame clones and is missing some. Of some 70,000 clones in the sample, 75% to 85% are singletons; the top ten hold more than 0.95%. This material consisted of CD4+ or CD8+ T cells sorted from blood, taken in a trial of the OX40 agonist ivuxolimab. Receptors were obtained from an adult with an advanced solid tumor such as melanoma, head and neck, liver or kidney cancer. The CDR3 runs from the conserved cysteine through the conserved F or W. The D gene is left open where the match is weak. Some rows mark clone size as missing; the rest say once, few, many or name a class of expanded clone.

CDR3 DNA: TGCGCCAGCAGCCAATTTGAGGGGGGCACCGGGGAGCTGTTTTTT
CDR3 protein: CASSQFEGGTGELFF
J gene: TRBJ2-2
D gene: .
CDR3 length: 15
clone size: .
V gene: TRBV4-3

CDR3 DNA: TGCGCCAGCAGCACGGGACAATTAACCTCTGGAAACACCATATATTTT
CDR3 protein: CASSTGQLTSGNTIYF
J gene: TRBJ1-3
D gene: .
CDR3 length: 16
clone size: once
V gene: TRBV5-1

CDR3 DNA: TGCGCCAGCAGCCAAGCCGTCATCCCCAATTCACCCCTCCACTTT
CDR3 protein: CASSQAVIPNSPLHF
J gene: TRBJ1-6
D gene: .
CDR3 length: 15
clone size: .
V gene: TRBV4-1

CDR3 DNA: TGCAGCGTTGGGCCGAGTACTGCAAGGAATGAAAAACTGTTTTTT
CDR3 protein: CSVGPSTARNEKLFF
J gene: TRBJ1-4
D gene: .
CDR3 length: 15
clone size: .
V gene: TRBV29-1

CDR3 DNA: TGTGCCAGCAATATCGGGGGGGTGGACTACGAGCAGTACTTC
CDR3 protein: CASNIGGVDYEQYF
J gene: TRBJ2-7
D gene: TRBD2
CDR3 length: 14
clone size: .
V gene: TRBV7-9

CDR3 DNA: TGCGCCAGCAGCCAAAGCGCCCCTAACTATGGCTACACCTTC
CDR3 protein: CASSQSAPNYGYTF
J gene: TRBJ1-2
D gene: .
CDR3 length: 14
clone size: .
V gene: TRBV4-3

CDR3 DNA: TGCGCCAGCAGCTTGGGACTAGCGGCCGAAGAGACCCAGTACTTC
CDR3 protein: CASSLGLAAEETQYF
J gene: TRBJ2-5
D gene: TRBD2
CDR3 length: 15
clone size: .
V gene: TRBV5-1

CDR3 DNA: TGTGCCAGCGGACGGTTCACAGATACGCAGTATTTT
CDR3 protein: CASGRFTDTQYF
J gene: TRBJ2-3
D gene: .
CDR3 length: 12
clone size: .
V gene: TRBV19

CDR3 DNA: TGTGCCAGCAGTCCCCAGGGGAGGGTCACAGATACGCAGTATTTT
CDR3 protein: CASSPQGRVTDTQYF
J gene: TRBJ2-3
D gene: .
CDR3 length: 15
clone size: .
V gene: TRBV6-5

CDR3 DNA: TGTGCCAGCAGCTTAGGTCAGGTACTATATGGCTACACCTTC
CDR3 protein: CASSLGQVLYGYTF
J gene: TRBJ1-2
D gene: .
CDR3 length: 14
clone size: .
V gene: TRBV7-2

CDR3 DNA: TGTGCCAGCCGCAAATCGGACTACCTACCTCAAAGGCCAGATACGCAGTATTTT
CDR3 protein: CASRKSDYLPQRPDTQYF
J gene: TRBJ2-3
D gene: .
CDR3 length: 18
clone size: .
V gene: TRBV2

CDR3 DNA: TGTGCCAGCAGAGTAGTCGGCTCTGGAAACACCATATATTTT
CDR3 protein: CASRVVGSGNTIYF
J gene: TRBJ1-3
D gene: .
CDR3 length: 14
clone size: .
V gene: TRBV6-5

CDR3 DNA: TGTGCCAGCAGCTTGGGTGTGAACACTGAAGCTTTCTTT
CDR3 protein: CASSLGVNTEAFF
J gene: TRBJ1-1
D gene: .
CDR3 length: 13
clone size: .
V gene: TRBV5-6

CDR3 DNA: TGTGCCAGCAGCGAGAACACGGGTGGCAGGGGGAAAGAGACCCAGTACTTC
CDR3 protein: CASSENTGGRGKETQYF
J gene: TRBJ2-5
D gene: TRBD1
CDR3 length: 17
clone size: .
V gene: TRBV9

CDR3 DNA: TGTGCCAGTAGTACATCCATCCAAAGTCGCCCCTACGAGCAGTACTTC
CDR3 protein: CASSTSIQSRPYEQYF
J gene: TRBJ2-7
D gene: .
CDR3 length: 16
clone size: .
V gene: TRBV19

CDR3 DNA: TGTGCCAGTAGGGACGGAGAAGGTGTCTACAATGAGCAGTTCTTC
CDR3 protein: CASRDGEGVYNEQFF
J gene: TRBJ2-1
D gene: .
CDR3 length: 15
clone size: .
V gene: TRBV19

CDR3 DNA: TGCGCCAGCAGCCCAGGGACAACTAATGAAAAACTGTTTTTT
CDR3 protein: CASSPGTTNEKLFF
J gene: TRBJ1-4
D gene: .
CDR3 length: 14
clone size: .
V gene: TRBV5-1

CDR3 DNA: TGTGCCAGCAGCTTAGCGGGAGCTATCCAAGAGACCCAGTACTTC
CDR3 protein: CASSLAGAIQETQYF
J gene: TRBJ2-5
D gene: TRBD2
CDR3 length: 15
clone size: .
V gene: TRBV27

CDR3 DNA: TGCAGCGTTACTAGAGGGTCCGGCAATGAGCAGTTCTTC
CDR3 protein: CSVTRGSGNEQFF
J gene: TRBJ2-1
D gene: .
CDR3 length: 13
clone size: .
V gene: TRBV29-1

CDR3 DNA: TGCAGCGTGATCGACAGGGTACGCGAGACCCAGTACTTC
CDR3 protein: CSVIDRVRETQYF
J gene: TRBJ2-5
D gene: TRBD1
CDR3 length: 13
clone size: once
V gene: TRBV29-1

CDR3 DNA: TGTGCCAGCTCACCACGCTCAACAGCTACGAACACTGAAGCTTTCTTT
CDR3 protein: CASSPRSTATNTEAFF
J gene: TRBJ1-1
D gene: .
CDR3 length: 16
clone size: .
V gene: TRBV18

CDR3 DNA: TGCGCCAGCAGCTTGTCGGGTAGCCAAACTAATGAAAAACTGTTTTTT
CDR3 protein: CASSLSGSQTNEKLFF
J gene: TRBJ1-4
D gene: .
CDR3 length: 16
clone size: few
V gene: TRBV5-1

CDR3 DNA: TGTGCCAGCAGCAGCGGCTACTATGGCTACACCTTC
CDR3 protein: CASSSGYYGYTF
J gene: TRBJ1-2
D gene: .
CDR3 length: 12
clone size: .
V gene: TRBV5-6

CDR3 DNA: TGTGCCAGCAGTTTAGTCCCCGTACAGGGCGCGAACACTGAAGCTTTCTTT
CDR3 protein: CASSLVPVQGANTEAFF
J gene: TRBJ1-1
D gene: .
CDR3 length: 17
clone size: .
V gene: TRBV27

CDR3 DNA: TGTGCCATCAGTGAGTCTGAGGGATCAACTGAAGCTTTCTTT
CDR3 protein: CAISESEGSTEAFF
J gene: TRBJ1-1
D gene: .
CDR3 length: 14
clone size: .
V gene: TRBV10-3

CDR3 DNA: TGTGCCAGCAGTGGACAGGGACTCAGCAATCAGCCCCAGCATTTT
CDR3 protein: CASSGQGLSNQPQHF
J gene: TRBJ1-5
D gene: TRBD1
CDR3 length: 15
clone size: .
V gene: TRBV6-1